These 32 T cell receptor beta chains were all obtained from the same sample, sequenced in a study of blood T cells in healthy people across ages. PCR was performed a second time for roughly 7 to 11 cycles using a sample-barcoded 5' primer and a J-beta primer mix. From the 5' RACE reads, TCRdb called clonotypes with MiXCR, one entry per CDR3 protein. The data contain about 1.6 million distinct CDR3 sequences, about 31% of them singletons. Sequencing used blood. The receptors were sampled from a woman in her twenties or thirties in good health.

A word on this clonotype: With a much larger clone just one base away, this may be a read error. The CDR3 here is CASSQQGSRRSYEQYF. CDR3 in DNA: TGTGCCAGCAGTCAACAGGGGTCCCGAAGGAGTTACGAGCAGTACTTC. V and J are TRBV25-1 and TRBJ2-5; 7 bases map to TRBD1. The last part of the DNA fits TRBJ2-7 better; the J call may be wrong. The CDR3 consists of 16 residues. Germline V gives CDR1 MGHDK, CDR2 SYGVNS.

The chain recombines TRBV20-1 with TRBJ2-2; the match to TRBD2 covers 9 bases. The CDR3 covers 16 residues. With V trimmed by 4 bases and J by 2 bases, 8 bases remained unmatched. CDR1 is DFQATT, CDR2 SNEGSKA, per germline (reference sequence). CDR3 nucleotides: TGCAGTGCTAATAGCGGGGGACCCCTCAACACCGGGGAGCTGTTTTTT. Protein sequence: CSANSGGPLNTGELFF.

This clonotype was observed a few times. The V and J genes are TRBV5-1 and TRBJ2-1; 7 bases match TRBD1. Germline V gives CDR1 SGHRS, CDR2 YFSETQ. The CDR3 has 14 residues. V gave up 4 bases and J gave up 8 bases; unmatched junction bases: 9. This CDR3 is CASSLRTGADEQFF. CDR3 DNA: TGCGCCAGCAGCCTTCGGACAGGCGCCGATGAGCAGTTCTTC.

This clonotype was seen only a few times. The genes are TRBV27 and TRBJ2-1, with 9 bases aligning to TRBD2. The CDR3 runs 15 residues. Germline V gene sequence: CDR1 MNHEY, CDR2 SMNVEV (reference sequence). Trimming at V came to 2 bases and at J to 9 bases, leaving 8 bases not matched to a gene. The CDR3 nucleotides read TGTGCCAGCAGTTTAGTAGCGGGAGTTCGGAGTGAGCAGTTCTTC. Its translation is CASSLVAGVRSEQFF.

Only a few counts were recorded for this clonotype. The rearrangement uses TRBV2 and TRBJ1-2, with 7 positions matching TRBD1. Germline V CDR1 and CDR2: SNHLY, FYNNEI. V was clipped by 6 bases and J by 8 bases; unmatched bases: 12. The CDR3 extends over 14 amino acids. For the CDR3, the DNA is TGTGCCAGCAGCGAATACAGGGGTCCGGGGGGCTACACCTTC. Amino acid sequence: CASSEYRGPGGYTF.

This clonotype was seen ten or more times. The chain recombines TRBV4-2 with TRBJ2-3; D not certain. The CDR3 runs 18 residues. The germline V and J ends were trimmed by 1 base and 0 bases, with 17 bases remaining between them. Germline values: CDR1 LGHNA, CDR2 YNFKEQ. This CDR3 reads CASSQGSLAFSSTDTQYF. CDR3 in DNA: TGTGCCAGCAGCCAAGGAAGTCTCGCATTCTCTAGCACAGATACGCAGTATTTT.

This clonotype was picked up many times. The V and J genes are TRBV15 and TRBJ2-7, with D perhaps assigned TRBD1 or TRBD2 (5 bases each). The CDR3 consists of 15 residues. The V end lost 0 bases, the J end lost 4 bases, and 13 bases lay between the germline ends. Looked up from germline, CDR1 is LNHNV and CDR2 is YYDKDF (reference sequence). The CDR3 loop reads CATSRDRGSIYEQYF. The CDR3 DNA reads TGTGCCACCAGCAGAGATCGGGGCTCGATATACGAGCAGTACTTC.

The V and J genes are TRBV20-1 and TRBJ2-7, with D perhaps matching TRBD2 (7 bases). V gave up 3 bases and J gave up 1 base, with 19 bases separating them. The CDR3 consists of 16 residues. Germline CDR1 is DFQATT and CDR2 is SNEGSKA (reference sequence). Here the CDR3 DNA reads TGCAGTGCTAGTCGGGCGGGGGCCCCGATTTCCTACGAGCAGTACTTC. Protein product: CSASRAGAPISYEQYF.

Here the CDR3 reads CASSSGTHITDTQYF. CDR3 nucleotides: TGCGCCAGCAGCTCCGGGACACATATCACAGATACGCAGTATTTT. The chain uses TRBV5-1 and TRBJ2-3, with D possibly matching TRBD1 (6 bases). There are 15 residues in the CDR3. Germline-derived CDR1 and CDR2 are SGHRS and YFSETQ. Trimming shortened V by 3 bases and J by 2 bases, and 13 bases separated the two germline ends.

In its sample, this clonotype was seen a few times. CDR3 DNA sequence: TGTGCCAGCAGCTTAGGGATTGGGTCCTACAATGAGCAGTTCTTC. This encodes CASSLGIGSYNEQFF. The chain employs TRBV7-9 and TRBJ2-1; no firm D call. Trimming pared 1 base from V and 1 base from J, leaving 8 bases between. This CDR3 spans 15 amino acids. Germline V gene data show CDR1 as SEHNR and CDR2 as FQNEAQ (reference sequence).

This clonotype was detected a few times. The rearrangement joins TRBV12-3 or TRBV12-4 to TRBJ2-1, with 13 bases identical to TRBD2. V was pared by 1 base and J by 9 bases, with 12 bases of the junction left unmatched. The CDR3 runs 18 residues. CDR3 sequence (DNA): TGTGCCAGCAGTTTAGTCGGTGAAATGGGGACTAGCGGGGCTGAGCAGTTCTTC. Translating gives CASSLVGEMGTSGAEQFF.

The V call is TRBV28, the J call TRBJ2-7; 8 nucleotides agree with TRBD1. Germline CDR1 MDHEN, CDR2 SYDVKM. Losses at the gene ends were 5 bases for V and 5 bases for J; bases not matched to a gene: 14. This CDR3 is 16 amino acids long. CDR3 in DNA: TGTGCCAGCAGTCTCACAGGACAGGGTACTTGGAACGAGCAGTACTTC. Protein product: CASSLTGQGTWNEQYF.

The rearrangement links TRBV7-9 to TRBJ2-5; no reliable D call. Trimming took 1 base from V and 5 from J, leaving 17 bases between them. The length of the CDR3 is 16 residues. Per the germline V gene, CDR1 is SEHNR and CDR2 is FQNEAQ (reference sequence). The CDR3 sequence: CASSLEGTVGSETQYF. The CDR3 nucleotides read TGTGCCAGCAGCTTAGAGGGTACAGTAGGTTCGGAGACCCAGTACTTC.

The chain joins TRBV15 to TRBJ2-5, with a weak D call TRBD1 (5 bases). The V and J ends lost 3 bases and 5 bases respectively, with 13 bases between them. Germline values: CDR1 LNHNV, CDR2 YYDKDF (reference sequence). CDR3 size: 14 residues. CDR3 residues: CATSRGRAEETQYF. The DNA of the CDR3 is TGTGCCACCAGCAGGGGCAGGGCCGAGGAGACCCAGTACTTC.

This clonotype was counted between two and nine times. The chain is built from TRBV7-2 and TRBJ2-1; 8 bases are shared with TRBD1. Per the germline V gene, CDR1 is SGHTA and CDR2 is FQGNSA. This CDR3 spans 20 amino acids. The V segment lost 5 bases and the J segment 0 bases; nucleotides outside the gene matches: 18. CDR3 region: CASSTRPGTGIHSSYNEQFF. Written as DNA, the CDR3 is TGTGCCAGCAGCACTCGTCCCGGGACAGGAATACACAGCTCCTACAATGAGCAGTTCTTC.

The chain uses TRBV10-3 and TRBJ1-1; 7 bases fit TRBD1. Germline V gene lookup returns CDR1 ENHRY and CDR2 SYGVKD. With V trimmed by 11 bases and J by 3 bases, 9 bases remained unmatched. The CDR3 spans 13 residues. The CDR3 region is CALQTGFDTEAFF. Written as DNA, the CDR3 is TGTGCCTTACAGACAGGGTTCGACACTGAAGCTTTCTTT.

The sample holds a few counts of this clonotype. The chain recombines TRBV7-9 with TRBJ2-7; either TRBD1 or TRBD2 may fit D (5 bases each). This CDR3 comprises 14 residues. The germline V and J ends were trimmed by 7 bases and 4 bases, with 17 bases remaining between them. Germline V gene lookup returns CDR1 SEHNR and CDR2 FQNEAQ (reference sequence). Here the CDR3 DNA reads TGTGCCAGCATTTCTTCCGGGGCCTCTTACGAGCAGTACTTC. Translating it yields CASISSGASYEQYF.

A note on this clonotype: A read error may be the cause here, since a much bigger clone is one base away. The rearrangement uses TRBV9 and TRBJ2-7; weak D call: TRBD2 (5 bases). CDR3 length: 13 residues. CDR1 is SGDLS, CDR2 YYNGEE, per germline. V shed 1 base and J shed 6 bases, with 11 bases lying between them. CDR3 in DNA: TGTGCCAGCAGCGTAAGTGGACTGACCGAGCAGTACTTC. Its protein product is CASSVSGLTEQYF.

The gene calls are TRBV5-1 and TRBJ2-7, with a possible D match to TRBD2 (5 bases). Trimming removed 0 bases from V and 7 bases from J, with 20 bases in between. This CDR3 contains 16 residues. CDR1 SGHRS and CDR2 YFSETQ come from the germline V gene. The CDR3 here is CASSLGIRTDYEEQYF. For the CDR3, the DNA is TGCGCCAGCAGCTTGGGCATTAGGACCGACTACGAAGAGCAGTACTTC.

In this sample, this clonotype turned up once. This CDR3 fails to terminate in the conserved phenylalanine or tryptophan, so it likely reflects a read error. The chain links TRBV5-1 to TRBJ2-5, with D possibly matching TRBD1 (5 bases). Germline loops: CDR1 SGHRS, CDR2 YFSETQ. V dropped 1 base and J dropped 3 bases, with 7 bases sitting between them. The length of the CDR3 is 13 residues. The CDR3 here is CASSLQGEETQYI. CDR3 bases: TGCGCCAGCAGCTTGCAGGGTGAAGAGACCCAGTACATC.

The rearrangement joins TRBV7-7 to TRBJ2-5, with 7 bases matching TRBD1. Germline V gene lookup returns CDR1 SSHAT and CDR2 FNYEAQ (reference sequence). This CDR3 is 17 amino acids long. The V segment lost 6 bases and the J segment 0 bases; nucleotides outside the gene matches: 13. The CDR3 loop reads CASSPTTGSWYQETQYF. CDR3 bases: TGTGCCAGCAGTCCAACGACAGGGAGCTGGTACCAAGAGACCCAGTACTTC.

This clonotype was recorded a few times. V is TRBV5-1 and J is TRBJ2-1; TRBD1 matches at 10 bases. The CDR3 runs 14 residues. Germline CDR1 SGHRS, CDR2 YFSETQ. V was clipped by 4 bases and J by 8 bases; unmatched bases: 6. In DNA, the CDR3 is TGCGCCAGCAGCATGGGACAGGGGCGGGATGAGCAGTTCTTC. Its translation is CASSMGQGRDEQFF.

As for this clonotype: One base away lies a much larger clone, so this may be a sequencing read error. This chain links TRBV7-2 with TRBJ2-1, with D unclear. The CDR3 totals 14 residues. Trimming shortened V by 5 bases and J by 0 bases, and 8 bases separated the two germline ends. The germline V gene has CDR1 SGHTA and CDR2 FQGNSA. CDR3 sequence: CASSPRFSYNEQFF. DNA for the CDR3: TGTGCCAGCAGCCCCCGGTTCTCCTACAATGAGCAGTTCTTC.

In this sample, this clonotype turned up a few times. The chain couples TRBV3-1 to TRBJ2-5; 13 bases map to TRBD2. The DNA matches TRBJ2-7 better at its end, which makes the J call doubtful. Germline assignment: CDR1 LGHDT and CDR2 YNNKEL (reference sequence). This CDR3 region has 17 residues. The chain's CDR3 is CASSPYPPGLAGNEQYF. Written as DNA, the CDR3 is TGTGCCAGCAGTCCTTATCCCCCGGGACTAGCGGGGAACGAGCAGTACTTC.

This clonotype occurred a few times. Just one base apart from a much larger clone, this may be a read error. This rearrangement joins TRBV11-2 to TRBJ2-1, with D unclear. Germline CDR1 and CDR2: SGHAT and FQNNGV. Trimming removed 1 base from V and 7 bases from J, with 11 bases in between. CDR3 length: 14 amino acids. The CDR3 sequence: CASSLVLRQNEQFF. DNA for the CDR3: TGTGCCAGCAGCTTAGTATTGAGGCAGAATGAGCAGTTCTTC.

This rearrangement joins TRBV12-3 or TRBV12-4 to TRBJ1-1; no definite D call. The CDR3 is 15 residues long. V lost 7 bases, J lost 1 base, and 16 bases lay in between. The CDR3 bases are TGTGCCAGCAACCTCCTCGGGCGGGCGAACACTGAAGCTTTCTTT. Its translation is CASNLLGRANTEAFF.

The chain recombines TRBV12-3 or TRBV12-4 with TRBJ1-2, with D maybe TRBD1 (5 bases). The CDR3 runs 13 residues. Between the trimmed V and J ends, which lost 6 bases and 8 bases, there was a span of 16 bases. CDR3: CASRFGRDGGYTF. As DNA, the CDR3 is TGTGCCAGCAGGTTCGGCAGGGACGGGGGCTACACCTTC.

This clonotype was counted between two and nine times. This chain links TRBV12-3 or TRBV12-4 with TRBJ1-2; TRBD1 might be the D (6 bases). Between the trimmed V and J ends, which lost 7 bases and 6 bases, there was a span of 15 bases. The CDR3 runs 13 residues. The CDR3 reads CASKTGSRDGYTF. Here the CDR3 DNA reads TGTGCCAGCAAAACAGGGTCGAGGGATGGCTACACCTTC.

This clonotype was detected a few times. This chain joins TRBV7-8 and TRBJ2-7; TRBD1 might be the D (6 bases). There are 15 residues in the CDR3. The germline V and J ends were trimmed by 3 bases and 6 bases, with 18 bases remaining between them. Germline CDR1 SGHVS, CDR2 FQNEAQ. The CDR3 region is CASSFPPRGRGEQYF. In DNA, the CDR3 is TGTGCCAGCAGCTTTCCCCCCCGTGGCAGGGGCGAGCAGTACTTC.

DNA of the CDR3: TGCAGTGCTGACGTATCAGGGAGAGTCGATGAGCAGTTCTTC. This encodes CSADVSGRVDEQFF. The chain couples TRBV20-1 to TRBJ2-1, with D perhaps matching TRBD1 or TRBD2 (5 bases each). V was trimmed by 5 bases and J by 8 bases, leaving 19 bases between them. Germline CDR1 DFQATT, CDR2 SNEGSKA (reference sequence). The CDR3 is 14 residues long.

The chain joins TRBV25-1 to TRBJ1-2, with unresolved D. Germline V gives CDR1 MGHDK, CDR2 SYGVNS. V gave up 2 bases and J gave up 7 bases, with 11 bases separating them. The CDR3 has 13 residues. In DNA form, the CDR3 reads TGTGCCAGCAGTGAACTGGGCCTTGCTGGCTACACCTTC. Its translation is CASSELGLAGYTF.

V and J are TRBV28 and TRBJ2-3; possibly TRBD2 for D (5 bases). This CDR3 has 15 amino acids. The V gene lost 5 bases and the J gene lost 4 bases, with 16 bases spanning the gap. The germline gives CDR1 MDHEN, CDR2 SYDVKM. This chain's CDR3 is CASSRRGGLSDTQYF. Written as DNA, the CDR3 is TGTGCCAGCAGTCGGAGAGGAGGCCTATCAGATACGCAGTATTTT.